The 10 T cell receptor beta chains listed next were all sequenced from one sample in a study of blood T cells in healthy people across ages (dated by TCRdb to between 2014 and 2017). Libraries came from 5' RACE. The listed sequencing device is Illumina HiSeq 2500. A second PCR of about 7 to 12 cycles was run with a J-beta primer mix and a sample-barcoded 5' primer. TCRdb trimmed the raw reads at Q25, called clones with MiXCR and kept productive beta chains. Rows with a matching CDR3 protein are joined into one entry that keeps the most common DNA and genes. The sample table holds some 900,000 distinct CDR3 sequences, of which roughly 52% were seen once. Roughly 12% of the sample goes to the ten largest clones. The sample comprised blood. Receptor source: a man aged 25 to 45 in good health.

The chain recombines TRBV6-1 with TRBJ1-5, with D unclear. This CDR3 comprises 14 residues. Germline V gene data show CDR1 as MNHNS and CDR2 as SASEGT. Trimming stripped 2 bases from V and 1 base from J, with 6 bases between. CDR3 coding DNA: TGTGCCAGCAGTGAACCGTGGAGCAATCAGCCCCAGCATTTT. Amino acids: CASSEPWSNQPQHF.

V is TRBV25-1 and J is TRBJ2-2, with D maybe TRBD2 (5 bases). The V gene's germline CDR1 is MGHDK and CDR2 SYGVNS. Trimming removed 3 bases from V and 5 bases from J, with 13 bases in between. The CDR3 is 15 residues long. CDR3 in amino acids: CASSDSTRLTGELFF. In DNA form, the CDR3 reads TGTGCCAGCAGTGACTCAACTAGACTAACCGGGGAGCTGTTTTTT.

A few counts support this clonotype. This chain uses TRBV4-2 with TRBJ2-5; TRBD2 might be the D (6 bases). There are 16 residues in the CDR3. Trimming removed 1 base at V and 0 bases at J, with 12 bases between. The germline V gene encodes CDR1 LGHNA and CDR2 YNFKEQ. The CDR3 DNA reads TGTGCCAGCAGCCAAGTCGGAGGGGCCGACCAAGAGACCCAGTACTTC. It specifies CASSQVGGADQETQYF.

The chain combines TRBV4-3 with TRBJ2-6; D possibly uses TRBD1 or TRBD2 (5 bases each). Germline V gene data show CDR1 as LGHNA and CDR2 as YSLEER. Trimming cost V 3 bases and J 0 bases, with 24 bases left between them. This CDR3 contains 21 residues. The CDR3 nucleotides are TGCGCCAGCAGCCATCCCTCCCGGGACCCTAAATCGAGCTCTGGGGCCAACGTCCTGACTTTC. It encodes CASSHPSRDPKSSSGANVLTF.

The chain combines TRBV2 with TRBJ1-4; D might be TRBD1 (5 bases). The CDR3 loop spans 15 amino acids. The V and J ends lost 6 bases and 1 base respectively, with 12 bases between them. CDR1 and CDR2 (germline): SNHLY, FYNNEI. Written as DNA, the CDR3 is TGTGCCAGCAGATACAATGGGGGAACTAATGAAAAACTGTTTTTT. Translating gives CASRYNGGTNEKLFF.

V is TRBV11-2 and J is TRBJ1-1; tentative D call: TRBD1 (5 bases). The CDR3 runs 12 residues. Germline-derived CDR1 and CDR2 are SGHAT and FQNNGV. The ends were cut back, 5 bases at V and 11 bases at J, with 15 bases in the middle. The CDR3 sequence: CASSPGSELAFF. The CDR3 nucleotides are TGTGCCAGCAGCCCAGGGAGTGAGTTGGCTTTCTTT.

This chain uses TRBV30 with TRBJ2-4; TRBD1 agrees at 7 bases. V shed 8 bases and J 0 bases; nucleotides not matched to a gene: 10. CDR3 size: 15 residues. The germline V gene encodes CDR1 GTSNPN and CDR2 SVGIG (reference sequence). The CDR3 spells CARAPGQLAKNIQYF. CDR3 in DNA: TGTGCCCGAGCACCGGGACAGTTAGCCAAAAACATTCAGTACTTC.

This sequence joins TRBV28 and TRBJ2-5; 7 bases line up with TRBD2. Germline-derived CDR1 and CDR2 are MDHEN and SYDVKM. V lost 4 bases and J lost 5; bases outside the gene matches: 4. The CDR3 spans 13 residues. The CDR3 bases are TGTGCCAGCAGTTCACTAGCGTACGAGACCCAGTACTTC. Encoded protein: CASSSLAYETQYF.

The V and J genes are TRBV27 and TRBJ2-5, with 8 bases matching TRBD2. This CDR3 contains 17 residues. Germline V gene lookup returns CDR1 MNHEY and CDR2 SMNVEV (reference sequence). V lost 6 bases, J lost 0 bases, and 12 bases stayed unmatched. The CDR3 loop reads CASRSLFGGGYQETQYF. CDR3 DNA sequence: TGTGCCAGCAGGAGCCTATTCGGCGGGGGGTACCAAGAGACCCAGTACTTC.

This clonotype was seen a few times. As DNA, the CDR3 is TGTGCCAGCAGCCAGTCATATTTCTATGGCTACACCTTC. This translates into CASSQSYFYGYTF. This chain uses TRBV14 with TRBJ1-2; D call uncertain. V was pared by 3 bases and J by 4 bases, with 9 bases between. CDR3 size: 13 residues. Per the germline V gene, CDR1 is SGHDN and CDR2 is FVKESK. Drawing the rest from reference TRBV14 and TRBJ1-2, the complete variable domain is EAGVTQFPSHSVIEKGQTVTLRCDPISGHDNLYWYRRVMGKEIKFLLHFVKESKQDESGMPNNRFLAERTGGTYSTLKVQPAELEDSGVYFCASSQSYFYGYTFGSGTRLTVV.